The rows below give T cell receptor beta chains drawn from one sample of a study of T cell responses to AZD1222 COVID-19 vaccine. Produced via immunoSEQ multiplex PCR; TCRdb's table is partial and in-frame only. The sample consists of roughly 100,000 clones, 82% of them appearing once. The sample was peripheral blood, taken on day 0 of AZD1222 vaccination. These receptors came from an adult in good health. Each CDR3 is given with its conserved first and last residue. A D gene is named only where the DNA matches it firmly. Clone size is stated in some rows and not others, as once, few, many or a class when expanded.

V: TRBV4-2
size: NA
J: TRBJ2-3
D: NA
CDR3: CASSQVFGADTQYF
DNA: TGTGCCAGCAGCCAAGTCTTCGGGGCAGATACGCAGTATTTT

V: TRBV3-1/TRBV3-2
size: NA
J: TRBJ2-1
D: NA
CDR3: CASSQAEGEQFF
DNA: TGTGCCAGCAGCCAGGCAGAGGGTGAGCAGTTCTTC

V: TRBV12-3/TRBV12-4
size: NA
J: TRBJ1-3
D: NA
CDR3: CASSTSPTGLSYF
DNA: TGTGCCAGCAGTACTAGCCCGACGGGCCTGTCGTATTTT

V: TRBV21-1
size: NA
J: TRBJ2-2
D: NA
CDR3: CASRAGSRRWGELFF
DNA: TGTGCCAGTAGAGCAGGGAGTAGGAGGTGGGGGGAGCTGTTTTTT

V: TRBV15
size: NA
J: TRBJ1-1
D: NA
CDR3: CATSRGLGTEAFF
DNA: TGTGCCACCAGCAGAGGATTGGGAACTGAAGCTTTCTTT

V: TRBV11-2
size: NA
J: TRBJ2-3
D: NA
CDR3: CASSLKKTDTQYF
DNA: TGTGCCAGCAGCTTAAAGAAGACAGATACGCAGTATTTT

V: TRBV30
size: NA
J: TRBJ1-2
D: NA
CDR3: CAWSSLAWGYTF
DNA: TGTGCCTGGAGTTCCCTCGCTTGGGGCTACACCTTC

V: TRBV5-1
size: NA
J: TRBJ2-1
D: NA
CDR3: CASSLALVQNEQFF
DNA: TGCGCCAGCAGCTTGGCACTGGTCCAGAATGAGCAGTTCTTC

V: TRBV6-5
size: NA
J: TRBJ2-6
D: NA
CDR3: CASSLQPSGANVLTF
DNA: TGTGCCAGCAGTTTACAGCCCTCTGGGGCCAACGTCCTGACTTTC

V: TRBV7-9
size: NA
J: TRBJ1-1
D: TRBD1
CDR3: CASSPHRGGTGGTEAFF
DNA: TGTGCCAGCAGCCCCCATAGAGGAGGGACAGGGGGAACTGAAGCTTTCTTT

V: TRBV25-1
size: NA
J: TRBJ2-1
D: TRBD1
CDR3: CASSALQGASYNEQFF
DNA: TGTGCCAGCAGTGCACTACAGGGGGCATCCTACAATGAGCAGTTCTTC

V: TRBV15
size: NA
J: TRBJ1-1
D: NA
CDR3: CATKIHMNTEAFF
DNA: TGTGCCACCAAGATCCACATGAACACTGAAGCTTTCTTT

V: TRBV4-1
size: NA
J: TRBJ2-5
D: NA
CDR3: CASSQTTGETQYF
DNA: TGCGCCAGCAGCCAAACGACAGGAGAGACCCAGTACTTC

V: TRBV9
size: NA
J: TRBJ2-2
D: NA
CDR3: CASSVAQIGELFF
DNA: TGTGCCAGCAGCGTAGCACAGATCGGGGAGCTGTTTTTT

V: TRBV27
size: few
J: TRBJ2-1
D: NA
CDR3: CASGAVYNEQFF
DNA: TGTGCCAGCGGCGCCGTATACAATGAGCAGTTCTTC

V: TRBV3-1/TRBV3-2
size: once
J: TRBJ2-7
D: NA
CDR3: CASSPQRTMGIYEQYF
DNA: TGTGCCAGCAGCCCGCAAAGGACAATGGGGATCTACGAGCAGTACTTC

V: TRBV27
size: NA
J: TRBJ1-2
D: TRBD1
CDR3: CASTHGQDLTNYGYTF
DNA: TGTGCCAGCACTCACGGACAGGACCTCACTAACTATGGCTACACCTTC

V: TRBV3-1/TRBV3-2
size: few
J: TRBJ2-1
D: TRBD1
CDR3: CASSQGGTGIGNEQFF
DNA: TGTGCCAGCAGCCAAGGAGGGACAGGGATCGGCAATGAGCAGTTCTTC

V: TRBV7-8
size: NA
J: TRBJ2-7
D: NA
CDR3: CASSSQMQGWGYEQYF
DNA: TGTGCCAGCAGCTCGCAGATGCAGGGTTGGGGATACGAGCAGTACTTC

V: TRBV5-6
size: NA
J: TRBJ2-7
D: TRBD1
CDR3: CASSLGTAHEQYF
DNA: TGTGCCAGCAGCTTAGGGACAGCTCACGAGCAGTACTTC

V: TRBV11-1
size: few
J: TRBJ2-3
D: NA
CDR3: CASSLQFTDTQYF
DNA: TGTGCCAGCAGCTTACAATTCACAGATACGCAGTATTTT

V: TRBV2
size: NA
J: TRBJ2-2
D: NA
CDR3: CASLVTGKAGELFF
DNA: TGTGCCAGCCTGGTCACAGGGAAGGCCGGGGAGCTGTTTTTT

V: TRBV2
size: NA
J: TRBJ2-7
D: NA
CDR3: CASSGRTDLLSYEQYF
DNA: TGTGCCAGCAGTGGAAGAACAGATCTTCTCTCCTACGAGCAGTACTTC

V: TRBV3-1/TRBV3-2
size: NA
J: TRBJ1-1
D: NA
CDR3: CASSQDKYRATEAFF
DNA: TGTGCCAGCAGCCAAGATAAGTACAGGGCCACTGAAGCTTTCTTT

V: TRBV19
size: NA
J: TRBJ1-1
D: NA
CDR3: CASSIDWGRRNTEAFF
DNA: TGTGCCAGTAGTATAGATTGGGGCAGGCGGAACACTGAAGCTTTCTTT

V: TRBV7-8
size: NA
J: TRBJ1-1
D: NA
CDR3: CASSLTGAEAFF
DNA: TGTGCCAGCAGCTTAACGGGGGCTGAAGCTTTCTTT

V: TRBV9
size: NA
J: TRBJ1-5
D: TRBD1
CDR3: CASSAGTGRQPQHF
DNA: TGTGCCAGCAGCGCCGGGACAGGTCGTCAGCCCCAGCATTTT

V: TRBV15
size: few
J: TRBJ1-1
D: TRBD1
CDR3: CATSRPSRTGGRAMNTEAFF
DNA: TGTGCCACCAGCAGACCGAGCCGTACAGGGGGCCGAGCTATGAACACTGAAGCTTTCTTT

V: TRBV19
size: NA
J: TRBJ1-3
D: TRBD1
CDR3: CASSMDRANRGNTIYF
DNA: TGTGCCAGTAGTATGGACAGGGCAAATCGTGGAAACACCATATATTTT

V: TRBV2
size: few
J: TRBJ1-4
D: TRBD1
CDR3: CATRDRGEKLFF
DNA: TGTGCCACCCGGGACAGAGGAGAAAAACTGTTTTTT

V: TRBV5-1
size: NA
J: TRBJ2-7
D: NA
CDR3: CASGTGLGVSYEQYF
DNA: TGCGCCAGCGGAACAGGATTAGGAGTCTCCTACGAGCAGTACTTC

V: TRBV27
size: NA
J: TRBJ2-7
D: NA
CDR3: CASSPMRGATIEQYF
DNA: TGTGCCAGCAGCCCTATGAGGGGGGCCACGATCGAGCAGTACTTC

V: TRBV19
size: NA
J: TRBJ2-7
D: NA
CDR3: CASSIEIRNEQYF
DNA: TGTGCCAGTAGTATAGAAATCCGCAACGAGCAGTACTTC

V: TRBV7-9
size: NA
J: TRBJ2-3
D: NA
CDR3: CASSFADTQYF
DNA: TGTGCCAGCAGCTTTGCAGATACGCAGTATTTT

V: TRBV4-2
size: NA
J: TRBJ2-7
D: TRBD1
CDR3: CASSQDGGQGAYEQYF
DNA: TGTGCCAGCAGCCAAGATGGGGGACAGGGGGCTTACGAGCAGTACTTC

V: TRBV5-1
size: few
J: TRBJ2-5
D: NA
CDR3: CASRFGGQETQYF
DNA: TGCGCCAGCAGGTTTGGGGGCCAAGAGACCCAGTACTTC

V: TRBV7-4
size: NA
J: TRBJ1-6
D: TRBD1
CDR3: CASSRPDRAQGNSPLHF
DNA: TGTGCCAGCAGCCGACCCGACAGGGCCCAGGGGAATTCACCCCTCCACTTT

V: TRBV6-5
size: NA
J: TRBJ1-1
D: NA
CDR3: CASSYSYRVEAFF
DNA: TGTGCCAGCAGTTACTCGTATAGGGTTGAAGCTTTCTTT

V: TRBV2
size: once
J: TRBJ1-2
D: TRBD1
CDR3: CASSPREMTGSYTF
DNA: TGTGCCAGCAGTCCACGCGAAATGACAGGGAGCTACACCTTC

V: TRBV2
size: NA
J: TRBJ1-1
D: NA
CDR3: CASRGLTRAGAFF
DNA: TGTGCCAGCAGAGGACTTACCCGAGCAGGAGCTTTCTTT

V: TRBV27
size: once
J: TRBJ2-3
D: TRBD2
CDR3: CASRSSGGALMQYF
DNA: TGTGCCAGCAGATCGAGCGGGGGGGCCCTCATGCAGTATTTT

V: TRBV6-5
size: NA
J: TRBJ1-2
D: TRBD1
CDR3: CASSYTPGGAFGYTF
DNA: TGTGCCAGCAGTTACACCCCAGGGGGCGCATTTGGCTACACCTTC

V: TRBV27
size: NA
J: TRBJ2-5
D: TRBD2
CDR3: CASSLTSGGAYQETQYF
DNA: TGTGCCAGCAGTCTTACTAGCGGGGGAGCGTACCAAGAGACCCAGTACTTC

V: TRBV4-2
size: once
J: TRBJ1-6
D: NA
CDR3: CASSQDRVYNSPLHF
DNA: TGTGCCAGCAGCCAAGACAGGGTCTATAATTCACCCCTCCACTTT

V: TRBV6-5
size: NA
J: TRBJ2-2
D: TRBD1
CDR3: CASKTDRGTGELFF
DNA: TGTGCCAGCAAAACCGACAGGGGAACCGGGGAGCTGTTTTTT

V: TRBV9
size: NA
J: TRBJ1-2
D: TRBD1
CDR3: CASSVEPQGYDYGYTF
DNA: TGTGCCAGCAGCGTAGAACCACAGGGGTACGACTATGGCTACACCTTC

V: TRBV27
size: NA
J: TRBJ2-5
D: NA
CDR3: CASSLSFGVVETQYF
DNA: TGTGCCAGCAGTTTATCTTTTGGGGTAGTGGAGACCCAGTACTTC

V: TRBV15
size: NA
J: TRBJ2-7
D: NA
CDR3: CATSRDWSSLHEQYF
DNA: TGTGCCACCAGCAGAGATTGGTCCTCCCTACACGAGCAGTACTTC

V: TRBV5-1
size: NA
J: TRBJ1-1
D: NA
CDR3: CASSSTVNTEAFF
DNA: TGCGCCAGCAGCTCTACGGTGAACACTGAAGCTTTCTTT

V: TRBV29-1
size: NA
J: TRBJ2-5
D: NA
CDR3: CSAQFRETQYF
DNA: TGCAGCGCCCAGTTTCGGGAGACCCAGTACTTC

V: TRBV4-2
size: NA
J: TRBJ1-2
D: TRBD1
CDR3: CASSKDRGQYGYTF
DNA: TGTGCCAGCAGCAAAGACAGGGGGCAGTATGGCTACACCTTC

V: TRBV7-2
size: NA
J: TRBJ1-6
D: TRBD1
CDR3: CASSFSPGQGDSPLHF
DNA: TGTGCCAGCAGCTTTTCTCCGGGACAGGGTGATTCACCCCTCCACTTT

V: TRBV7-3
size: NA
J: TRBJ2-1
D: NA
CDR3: CASSFSGYMGQFF
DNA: TGTGCCAGCAGCTTTTCAGGGTATATGGGGCAGTTCTTC

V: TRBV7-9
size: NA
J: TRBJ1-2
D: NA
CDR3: CASSFSVIRGDYGYTF
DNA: TGTGCCAGCAGCTTTAGCGTTATTCGGGGGGACTATGGCTACACCTTC

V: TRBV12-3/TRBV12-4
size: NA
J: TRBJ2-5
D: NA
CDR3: CASSRLGGETQYF
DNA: TGTGCCAGCAGCCGGCTGGGGGGCGAGACCCAGTACTTC

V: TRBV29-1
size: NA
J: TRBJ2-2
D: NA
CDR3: CSVDSGYTGELFF
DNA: TGCAGCGTTGATAGCGGATACACCGGGGAGCTGTTTTTT

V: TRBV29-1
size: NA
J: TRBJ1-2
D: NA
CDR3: CSVEGGIGHHYGYTF
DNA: TGCAGCGTTGAAGGTGGGATCGGTCACCACTATGGCTACACCTTC

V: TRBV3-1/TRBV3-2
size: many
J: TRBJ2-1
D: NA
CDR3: CASSQEGPNEQFF
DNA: TGTGCCAGCAGCCAAGAAGGGCCCAATGAGCAGTTCTTC

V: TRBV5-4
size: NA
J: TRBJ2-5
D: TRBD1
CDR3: CASSPTSGGETQYF
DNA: TGTGCCAGCAGCCCGACCTCAGGGGGTGAGACCCAGTACTTC